Listed below are T cell receptor beta chains from one sample, sequenced in a study of shared clonotypes between healthy human individuals. This table comes from immunoSEQ multiplex PCR, and its TCRdb copy is limited to in-frame clones, with some not included. Of roughly 220,000 clones in the sample, approximately 70% are singletons; the top ten hold around 10%. The sample taken for sequencing was memory CD4+ T cells sorted from blood. These receptors were collected from a young man in good health. Both conserved end residues are part of each CDR3. Each record gives: V gene, J gene, clone size, D gene, CDR3 protein, CDR3 DNA. A D gene is named only where the DNA matches it firmly. Rows may omit the clone size; those that give it use once, few, many or a size class.

v_gene: TRBV9; j_gene: TRBJ2-7; abundance: .; d_gene: TRBD2; CDR3aa: CASSVGGSLMGYEQYF; CDR3nt: TGTGCCAGCAGCGTGGGCGGGAGTCTTATGGGCTACGAGCAGTACTTC
v_gene: TRBV5-1; j_gene: TRBJ2-2; abundance: .; d_gene: .; CDR3aa: CASSLGLVGELFF; CDR3nt: TGCGCCAGCAGCTTGGGGTTGGTCGGGGAGCTGTTTTTT
v_gene: TRBV6-5; j_gene: TRBJ1-2; abundance: .; d_gene: .; CDR3aa: CASSYSQGSYGYTF; CDR3nt: TGTGCCAGCAGTTACTCACAGGGATCCTATGGCTACACCTTC
v_gene: TRBV28; j_gene: TRBJ1-5; abundance: .; d_gene: .; CDR3aa: CASSFAQTNQPQHF; CDR3nt: TGTGCCAGCAGTTTCGCACAGACCAATCAGCCCCAGCATTTT
v_gene: TRBV19; j_gene: TRBJ2-1; abundance: .; d_gene: .; CDR3aa: CASSLGFPYNEQFF; CDR3nt: TGTGCCAGTAGTCTCGGATTCCCCTACAATGAGCAGTTCTTC
v_gene: TRBV6-1; j_gene: TRBJ2-5; abundance: .; d_gene: .; CDR3aa: CASTNQETQYF; CDR3nt: TGTGCCAGCACCAACCAAGAGACCCAGTACTTC
v_gene: TRBV11-2; j_gene: TRBJ2-2; abundance: .; d_gene: .; CDR3aa: CASSPGRTGELFF; CDR3nt: TGTGCCAGCAGCCCGGGGAGAACCGGGGAGCTGTTTTTT
v_gene: TRBV28; j_gene: TRBJ2-4; abundance: .; d_gene: .; CDR3aa: CASGDSLAKNIQYF; CDR3nt: TGTGCCAGCGGTGACAGCCTAGCCAAAAACATTCAGTACTTC
v_gene: TRBV28; j_gene: TRBJ2-1; abundance: .; d_gene: TRBD1; CDR3aa: CASSRQGPYNEQFF; CDR3nt: TGTGCCAGCAGCAGACAGGGACCCTACAATGAGCAGTTCTTC
v_gene: TRBV5-4; j_gene: TRBJ2-1; abundance: .; d_gene: .; CDR3aa: CASSPSADPTYNEQFF; CDR3nt: TGTGCCAGCAGCCCCTCAGCGGATCCCACCTACAATGAGCAGTTCTTC
v_gene: TRBV30; j_gene: TRBJ2-7; abundance: few; d_gene: TRBD2; CDR3aa: CAWSAGLADYEQYF; CDR3nt: TGTGCCTGGAGTGCGGGACTAGCGGACTACGAGCAGTACTTC
v_gene: TRBV7-8; j_gene: TRBJ1-5; abundance: .; d_gene: .; CDR3aa: CASSPGIQPQHF; CDR3nt: TGTGCCAGCAGTCCTGGGATTCAGCCCCAGCATTTT
v_gene: TRBV27; j_gene: TRBJ1-2; abundance: .; d_gene: TRBD1; CDR3aa: CASRSYRGNYGYTF; CDR3nt: TGTGCCAGCAGGTCTTACAGGGGGAATTATGGCTACACCTTC
v_gene: TRBV6-5; j_gene: TRBJ2-3; abundance: once; d_gene: .; CDR3aa: CASSYLATSTDTQYF; CDR3nt: TGTGCCAGCAGTTATTTAGCCACCAGCACAGATACGCAGTATTTT
v_gene: TRBV15; j_gene: TRBJ2-2; abundance: .; d_gene: .; CDR3aa: CATSRDLQGRGELFF; CDR3nt: TGTGCCACCAGCAGAGATCTCCAGGGACGCGGGGAGCTGTTTTTT
v_gene: TRBV19; j_gene: TRBJ2-7; abundance: .; d_gene: TRBD2; CDR3aa: CARPPGSGGPLSYEQYF; CDR3nt: TGTGCCAGACCCCCCGGGTCGGGGGGGCCCCTCTCCTACGAGCAGTACTTC
v_gene: TRBV25-1; j_gene: TRBJ2-1; abundance: once; d_gene: TRBD1; CDR3aa: CASSALTGGLYNEQFF; CDR3nt: TGTGCCAGCAGTGCCCTAACAGGGGGACTGTACAATGAGCAGTTCTTC
v_gene: TRBV18; j_gene: TRBJ2-7; abundance: .; d_gene: TRBD2; CDR3aa: CASSPPGGAPYEQYF; CDR3nt: TGTGCCAGCTCACCCCCCGGGGGGGCCCCCTACGAGCAGTACTTC
v_gene: TRBV5-1; j_gene: TRBJ2-3; abundance: few; d_gene: .; CDR3aa: CASSPELNSGTQYF; CDR3nt: TGCGCCAGCAGCCCGGAATTGAATAGCGGAACGCAGTATTTT
v_gene: TRBV7-6; j_gene: TRBJ2-3; abundance: .; d_gene: .; CDR3aa: CASSPLTNTDTQYF; CDR3nt: TGTGCCAGCAGCCCACTGACTAACACAGATACGCAGTATTTT
v_gene: TRBV5-4; j_gene: TRBJ2-7; abundance: few; d_gene: .; CDR3aa: CASSHTRGSSYEQYF; CDR3nt: TGTGCCAGCAGCCACACAAGGGGAAGCTCCTACGAGCAGTACTTC
v_gene: TRBV7-2; j_gene: TRBJ1-2; abundance: .; d_gene: .; CDR3aa: CASSPLTGFYGYTF; CDR3nt: TGTGCCAGCAGCCCGCTGACAGGATTCTATGGCTACACCTTC
v_gene: TRBV7-2; j_gene: TRBJ1-3; abundance: .; d_gene: .; CDR3aa: CASSLGQGQASGNTIYF; CDR3nt: TGTGCCAGCAGCTTAGGGCAGGGTCAGGCGTCTGGAAACACCATATATTTT
v_gene: TRBV29-1; j_gene: TRBJ1-2; abundance: .; d_gene: TRBD1; CDR3aa: CSVSMGQGLGYTF; CDR3nt: TGCAGCGTTTCCATGGGACAGGGTCTTGGCTACACCTTC
v_gene: TRBV4-1; j_gene: TRBJ2-1; abundance: .; d_gene: .; CDR3aa: CASRVTPARSYNEQFF; CDR3nt: TGCGCCAGCAGGGTTACCCCGGCTCGTTCCTACAATGAGCAGTTCTTC
v_gene: TRBV7-2; j_gene: TRBJ2-1; abundance: .; d_gene: .; CDR3aa: CASSLEASLEQFF; CDR3nt: TGTGCCAGCAGCTTAGAAGCGAGCCTTGAGCAGTTCTTC
v_gene: TRBV18; j_gene: TRBJ2-1; abundance: many; d_gene: .; CDR3aa: CASSQTVDEQFF; CDR3nt: TGTGCCAGCTCACAGACGGTGGATGAGCAGTTCTTC
v_gene: TRBV7-9; j_gene: TRBJ2-5; abundance: .; d_gene: TRBD2; CDR3aa: CASSGLAGEQETQYF; CDR3nt: TGTGCCAGCAGTGGCCTAGCGGGAGAGCAGGAGACCCAGTACTTC